The rows below give T cell receptor beta chains drawn from one sample of a study of cytomegalovirus exposure and HLA in healthy donors. The table came from immunoSEQ multiplex PCR; TCRdb's copy has only in-frame clones and leaves some out. The data contain some 69,000 clones, 96% of them singletons. Sequenced input: PBMCs. Every receptor here comes from a young woman in good health and CMV-seropositive. Both conserved end residues are part of each CDR3. Each record gives: CDR3 length, V gene, CDR3 protein.

12	TRBV27	CASGLSNQPQHF
13	TRBV6-1	CASSPSGRVAQYF
13	TRBV30	CAWSVVGINGYTF
14	TRBV6-1	CASSERGTDTEAFF
14	TRBV28	CAIRRLAGVYEQFF
11	TRBV28	CASHARDTQYF
15	TRBV5-4	CASSPRDRVGNEQFF
17	TRBV28	CASSLDPGQSPNYGYTF
15	TRBV5-1	CASSLLQGAGNTIYF
13	TRBV11-1	CASSPRFSYGYTF